This T cell receptor beta chain came from a study of blood T cell repertoires in COVID-19. The table came from immunoSEQ multiplex PCR; TCRdb's copy has only in-frame clones and leaves some out. The sample has approximately 260,000 clones; about four fifths are singletons. CDR1 MDHEN and CDR2 SYDVKM come from the germline V gene. The CDR3 has 16 residues. With 6 bases clipped from V and 7 bases from J, the junction kept 14 bases outside the gene matches. The source material was peripheral blood. The chain employs TRBV28 and TRBJ1-2; the match to TRBD1 covers 10 bases. The origin of this receptor is a woman of 80 years or more with acute or convalescent COVID-19. CDR3 protein: CASSPITRDRGFGYTF. CDR3 in DNA: TGTGCCAGCAGCCCAATAACGCGGGACAGGGGTTTTGGCTACACCTTC.